Listed below are T cell receptor beta chains from one sample, sequenced in a study of vaccination and CD4 T cells after COVID-19. Their antigen targets remain unknown. Each CDR3 protein is one row after TCRdb ran MiXCR on the PCR reads. Of around 21,000 distinct CDR3 sequences in the sample, approximately 49% were seen once. Sequences were obtained from CD4+ T cells from blood, cultured in vitro. These receptor sequences come from a human donor who had recovered from COVID-19. CDR3s include the opening cysteine and the closing phenylalanine or tryptophan. The D gene is left open where the match is weak. Some rows have no size entry. The others give once, few or many, or a class for an expanded clone.

j_gene	abundance	v_gene	d_gene	CDR3nt	CDR3aa
TRBJ1-5	few	TRBV20-1	TRBD1	TGCAGTGCCAAAAAAGGGACAGGGGGCCTCGTAAGCAATCAGCCCCAGCATTTT	CSAKKGTGGLVSNQPQHF
TRBJ1-6	few	TRBV30	-	TGTGCCTGGAGTAGGGGACAAGATAATTCACCCCTCCACTTT	CAWSRGQDNSPLHF
TRBJ1-5	few	TRBV20-1	TRBD1	TGCAGTGCTGTACAGGGGGCTTTGGATCAGCCCCAGCATTTT	CSAVQGALDQPQHF
TRBJ1-2	few	TRBV11-2	-	TGTGCCAGCAGCTTAGGGGTGGCAGGGGAAGGCTACACCTTC	CASSLGVAGEGYTF
TRBJ2-7	once	TRBV7-8	TRBD2	TGTGCCAGCAGCTCGGGACTAGCTATGTCCTACGAGCAGTACTTC	CASSSGLAMSYEQYF
TRBJ2-5	-	TRBV10-3	-	TGTGCCATCAGTGACTCCGGGTTGGGGGCCCGAGAGACCCAGTACTTC	CAISDSGLGARETQYF
TRBJ1-5	-	TRBV5-1	-	TGCGCCAGCAGCTTGGTCGGGGGTGGTCAGCCCCAGCATTTT	CASSLVGGGQPQHF
TRBJ1-5	-	TRBV6-1	-	TGTGCCAGCACCCGATTGGGGCCCCAGCATTTT	CASTRLGPQHF
TRBJ1-6	once	TRBV5-1	-	TGCGCCAGCAGCTTGGAGGGACCGCATAATTCACCCCTCCACTTT	CASSLEGPHNSPLHF
TRBJ2-1	-	TRBV6-1	-	TGTGCCAGCAGTGAAGGCCCGAGCTCCTACAATGAGCAGTTCTTC	CASSEGPSSYNEQFF
TRBJ2-1	-	TRBV7-3	-	TGTGCCAGCAGCTTAACGGGAACGTGGGATGAGCAGTTCTTC	CASSLTGTWDEQFF
TRBJ2-7	-	TRBV18	-	TGTGCCAGCTCACCACCTTTGTCCACAGGGCTAGCTTCCTACGAGCAGTACTTC	CASSPPLSTGLASYEQYF
TRBJ2-3	-	TRBV19	-	TGTGCCAGTAGTCTCGGGCCCCTCGGAGATACGCAGTATTTT	CASSLGPLGDTQYF
TRBJ2-7	-	TRBV10-3	-	TGTGCCATGGGGGCATTGGCGGGAGACGAGCAGTACTTC	CAMGALAGDEQYF
TRBJ2-3	once	TRBV24-1	-	TGTGCCACCAGTAAGCCGGGGGTTGGGGAAGATACGCAGTATTTT	CATSKPGVGEDTQYF
TRBJ1-2	-	TRBV6-2/TRBV6-3	TRBD1	TGTGCCAGCAGGACAGGGCCGCGTGGCTACACCTTC	CASRTGPRGYTF